The 25 T cell receptor beta chains below come from one sample, sequenced in a study of beta chain features in type 1 diabetes (dated 2018 in TCRdb). Study-wide conclusions, independent of this receptor: Type 1 diabetes patients showed a moderate but significant shortening of TCRB CDR3 length in all four CD4+ subsets.

Receptor libraries were prepared by the immunoSEQ multiplex PCR assay. The High Capacity cDNA Reverse Transcription Kit was used to reverse transcribe all of the isolated RNA, meaning that expressed TCRB transcripts were what got sequenced. TCRdb stores this immuneACCESS table with in-frame sequences only. Part of the clones is absent; in the studies checked, under half of the shortfall reflects unresolved V genes, and no reason is known for the rest. Here the sample has around 280,000 clones; about 15% occur a single time. The ten biggest clones cover less than 0.02% of the sample. The antigens these receptors bind are not known. The sample comprised naive CD4+ T cells from blood. The label giving this sample's cell subset or site can be read as: true naive CD4+ T cells. The receptors derive from a man aged 18-30 years with type 1 diabetes.

On this clone: Other DNA sequences of this sample code for an identical CDR3. The gene calls are TRBV5-1 and TRBJ1-1; the D is unclear. This CDR3 comprises 14 residues. Germline CDR1 reads SGHRS; CDR2 reads YFSETQ. Trimming left V 1 base short and J 1 base short, with 8 bases between. For the CDR3, the DNA is TGCGCCAGCAGCTTGTCGCCAGGGAACACTGAAGCTTTCTTT. Translation: CASSLSPGNTEAFF.

The chain links TRBV18 to TRBJ2-1; D is perhaps TRBD2 (6 bases). Germline-derived CDR1 and CDR2 are KGHSH and LQKENI. The V end was cut by 4 bases, the J end by 5 bases, with 12 bases between. This CDR3 comprises 14 residues. Here the CDR3 DNA reads TGTGCCAGCTCACTGCGGGGCAGCCACAATGAGCAGTTCTTC. It translates to CASSLRGSHNEQFF.

The table lists this clone with a few counts. The chain uses TRBV15 and TRBJ2-7, with 9 bases lining up with TRBD1. Trimming at V came to 3 bases and at J to 5 bases, leaving 11 bases not matched to a gene. The CDR3 contains 16 residues. The germline gives CDR1 LNHNV, CDR2 YYDKDF (reference sequence). As DNA, the CDR3 is TGTGCCACCAGCAGGTCCCGGGACAGGGTAGGCCACGAGCAGTACTTC. Protein product: CATSRSRDRVGHEQYF.

The chain employs TRBV29-1 and TRBJ1-4; tentative D call: TRBD1 (6 bases). Germline CDR1 SQVTM, CDR2 ANQGSEA. CDR3 length equals 14 residues. V was trimmed by 7 bases and J by 4 bases, leaving 16 bases between them. The CDR3 is CSATQTGYNEKLFF. The CDR3 nucleotides read TGCAGCGCCACCCAGACAGGTTATAATGAAAAACTGTTTTTT.

This sequence joins TRBV9 and TRBJ2-3, with TRBD2 identical over 7 bases. This CDR3 region has 16 residues. With V trimmed by 4 bases and J by 3 bases, 11 bases remained unmatched. Germline-derived CDR1 and CDR2 are SGDLS and YYNGEE. CDR3 in amino acids: CASSPRGGGGTDTQYF. CDR3 nucleotides: TGTGCCAGCAGCCCCCGGGGCGGGGGTGGAACAGATACGCAGTATTTT.

This clone was observed a few times. The genes are TRBV5-5 and TRBJ2-1; no firm D call. CDR3 length: 13 residues. V was trimmed by 0 bases and J by 8 bases, leaving 9 bases between them. Per germline, CDR1 SGHKS and CDR2 YYEKEE (reference sequence). The CDR3 DNA sequence: TGTGCCAGCAGCTTGGGGCCAGTCCATGAGCAGTTCTTC. Protein: CASSLGPVHEQFF.

This clone has just a few counts. The rearrangement links TRBV7-9 to TRBJ2-1; D is possibly TRBD2 (5 bases). There are 13 residues in the CDR3. Looked up from germline, CDR1 is SEHNR and CDR2 is FQNEAQ (reference sequence). V was pared by 5 bases and J by 6 bases, with 11 bases between. For the CDR3, the DNA is TGTGCCAGCAGCCTGGACTGGTCCAATGAGCAGTTCTTC. Its protein product is CASSLDWSNEQFF.

This clone was detected a few times. This chain connects TRBV28 to TRBJ2-5; tentative D call: TRBD1 (8 bases). CDR1 and CDR2 (germline): MDHEN, SYDVKM. V was shortened by 6 bases and J by 5 bases, with 19 bases between the two germline ends. The CDR3 consists of 15 residues. DNA of the CDR3: TGTGCCAGCAGCCAAACAGGGGGACTAACCGAGACCCAGTACTTC. Its translation: CASSQTGGLTETQYF. Looking up the rest from reference TRBV28 and TRBJ2-5 gives the full variable domain: DVKVTQSSRYLVKRTGEKVFLECVQDMDHENMFWYRQDPGLGLRLIYFSYDVKMKEKGDIPEGYSVSREKKERFSLILESASTNQTSMYLCASSQTGGLTETQYFGPGTRLLVL.

The gene calls are TRBV4-2 and TRBJ2-2, with 8 bases that match TRBD2. The V gene's germline CDR1 is LGHNA and CDR2 YNFKEQ. J gave up 8 bases and V 0 bases, and 5 bases lay outside the gene matches. CDR3 length: 15 residues. The CDR3 DNA follows: TGTGCCAGCAGCCAAGATTTATCTAGCGGGGGGGAGCTGTTTTTT. Translation: CASSQDLSSGGELFF.

This clone was found a few times. The chain is built from TRBV30 and TRBJ1-3; TRBD1 matches at 8 bases. With 4 bases clipped from V and 0 bases from J, the junction kept 8 bases outside the gene matches. Germline values: CDR1 GTSNPN, CDR2 SVGIG (reference sequence). The CDR3 totals 16 residues. The DNA of the CDR3 is TGTGCCTGGACCTACAGGGGGACCAACTCTGGAAACACCATATATTTT. It yields the protein CAWTYRGTNSGNTIYF.

This clone was recorded a few times. The chain has TRBV5-1 and TRBJ2-3; 9 nucleotides agree with TRBD2. The CDR3 runs 17 residues. The germline V gene has CDR1 SGHRS and CDR2 YFSETQ. The V gene end was trimmed by 0 bases and the J gene end by 2 bases; junction bases not matched to a gene: 7. This chain's CDR3 is CASSLVASGTDTDTQYF. DNA of the CDR3: TGCGCCAGCAGCTTGGTAGCTAGCGGGACCGACACAGATACGCAGTATTTT.

This chain connects TRBV30 to TRBJ1-1; 7 nucleotides align to TRBD1. CDR3 length: 11 amino acids. V gave up 3 bases and J gave up 10 bases; unmatched junction bases: 5. Germline V gene data show CDR1 as GTSNPN and CDR2 as SVGIG (reference sequence). The CDR3 loop reads CAWSAGTVAFF. The CDR3 DNA sequence: TGTGCCTGGAGCGCCGGGACAGTAGCTTTCTTT.

The chain is built from TRBV2 and TRBJ2-7; D uncertain. The CDR3 loop spans 12 amino acids. The germline gives CDR1 SNHLY, CDR2 FYNNEI. The V end was cut by 3 bases, the J end by 7 bases, with 10 bases between. The CDR3 nucleotides read TGTGCCAGCAGTGACAGACTCTTGGAGCAGTACTTC. It is translated as CASSDRLLEQYF. The full variable domain, rest sourced from reference TRBV2 and TRBJ2-7, is EPEVTQTPSHQVTQMGQEVILRCVPISNHLYFYWYRQILGQKVEFLVSFYNNEISEKSEIFDDQFSVERPDGSNFTLKIRSTKLEDSAMYFCASSDRLLEQYFGPGTRLTVT.

This clone has a handful of counts. The V gene is TRBV5-4, the J gene TRBJ2-3; 10 nucleotides align to TRBD2. Losses at the gene ends were 4 bases for V and 3 bases for J; bases not matched to a gene: 5. The V gene's germline CDR1 is SGHNT and CDR2 YYREEE (reference sequence). The CDR3 extends over 15 amino acids. The CDR3 loop reads CASSAGTSDTDTQYF. The CDR3 DNA reads TGTGCCAGCAGCGCCGGGACTAGCGATACAGATACGCAGTATTTT.

The chain combines TRBV15 with TRBJ1-1; D not resolved. Germline CDR1 reads LNHNV; CDR2 reads YYDKDF (reference sequence). Trimming took 5 bases from V and 5 from J, leaving 12 bases between them. The CDR3 is 13 amino acids. Written as DNA, the CDR3 is TGTGCCACCAGCCTCAATGTGCGTACTGAAGCTTTCTTT. It yields the protein CATSLNVRTEAFF. The full variable domain, completed using reference TRBV15 and TRBJ1-1, is DAMVIQNPRYQVTQFGKPVTLSCSQTLNHNVMYWYQQKSSQAPKLLFHYYDKDFNNEADTPDNFQSRRPNTSFCFLDIRSPGLGDTAMYLCATSLNVRTEAFFGQGTRLTVV.

The chain employs TRBV30 and TRBJ2-7; D not certain. The CDR3 extends over 19 amino acids. Trimming took off 2 bases at V and 0 bases at J, with 26 bases between the two ends. Germline-derived CDR1 and CDR2 are GTSNPN and SVGIG (reference sequence). This CDR3 is CAWSPRRSYSARASYEQYF. In nucleotides, the CDR3 is TGTGCCTGGAGTCCCAGACGGAGCTATTCGGCTCGTGCCTCCTACGAGCAGTACTTC. Together with reference TRBV30 and TRBJ2-7, the CDR3 gives the full variable domain: SQTIHQWPATLVQPVGSPLSLECTVEGTSNPNLYWYRQAAGRGLQLLFYSVGIGQISSEVPQNLSASRPQDRQFILSSKKLLLSDSGFYLCAWSPRRSYSARASYEQYFGPGTRLTVT.

This clone was observed a handful of times. The chain employs TRBV7-2 and TRBJ2-7, with a weak D call TRBD1 (5 bases). Trimming removed 2 bases from V and 5 bases from J, with 13 bases in between. The germline V gene encodes CDR1 SGHTA and CDR2 FQGNSA. The CDR3 has 14 residues. The CDR3, as DNA: TGTGCCAGCAGCTTAAATGTCCAGGGTGACGAGCAGTACTTC. As protein: CASSLNVQGDEQYF.

This clone turned up a few times. The chain couples TRBV27 to TRBJ2-7; 10 nucleotides align to TRBD1. Germline V gives CDR1 MNHEY, CDR2 SMNVEV (reference sequence). Losses at the gene ends were 5 bases for V and 4 bases for J; bases not matched to a gene: 8. The CDR3 totals 15 residues. The CDR3 is CASSKTGGASYEQYF. CDR3 DNA: TGTGCCAGCAGTAAGACAGGGGGCGCGTCTTACGAGCAGTACTTC.

This clone was counted only a few times. The chain couples TRBV19 to TRBJ2-2; D is possibly TRBD1 (6 bases). This CDR3 comprises 14 residues. V was trimmed by 7 bases and J by 1 base, leaving 10 bases between them. From germline, CDR1 is LNHDA and CDR2 SQIVND (reference sequence). The chain's CDR3 is CASTTTGNTGELFF. Written as DNA, the CDR3 is TGTGCCAGTACCACGACAGGGAACACCGGGGAGCTGTTTTTT. The whole variable domain, remainder taken from reference TRBV19 and TRBJ2-2, is DGGITQSPKYLFRKEGQNVTLSCEQNLNHDAMYWYRQDPGQGLRLIYYSQIVNDFQKGDIAEGYSVSREKKESFPLTVTSAQKNPTAFYLCASTTTGNTGELFFGEGSRLTVL.

This clone was seen only a few times. The chain joins TRBV30 to TRBJ2-5; D is possibly TRBD1 (5 bases). Matching the DNA end better, TRBJ2-7 makes the J call doubtful. Germline CDR1 and CDR2: GTSNPN and SVGIG (reference sequence). This CDR3 is 12 amino acids long. CDR3 loop: CAWGDRFYEQYF. The CDR3 nucleotides are TGTGCCTGGGGCGACAGATTCTACGAGCAGTACTTC.

The V gene is TRBV5-1, the J gene TRBJ2-2; D not resolved. The CDR3 is 14 amino acids. The V and J ends lost 1 base and 0 bases respectively, with 4 bases between them. Germline V lookup: CDR1 SGHRS, CDR2 YFSETQ. CDR3 protein: CASSLTPNTGELFF. The CDR3 bases are TGCGCCAGCAGCTTGACTCCGAACACCGGGGAGCTGTTTTTT.

This chain uses TRBV25-1 with TRBJ2-7; D might be TRBD1 (6 bases). V lost 4 bases to trimming and J lost 2 bases, with 15 bases between them. The CDR3 runs to 15 residues. Germline assignment: CDR1 MGHDK and CDR2 SYGVNS. The CDR3 is CASSVYGGLPYEQYF. In DNA, the CDR3 is TGTGCCAGCAGTGTTTATGGGGGCCTCCCCTACGAGCAGTACTTC.

The chain is built from TRBV30 and TRBJ1-5; D is unresolved. This CDR3 contains 12 residues. Trimming stripped 3 bases from V and 7 bases from J, with 10 bases between. CDR1 is GTSNPN, CDR2 SVGIG, per germline (reference sequence). CDR3 in amino acids: CAWRGVAQPQHF. The CDR3 DNA is TGTGCCTGGAGGGGAGTGGCCCAGCCCCAGCATTTT. The whole variable domain, remainder taken from reference TRBV30 and TRBJ1-5, is SQTIHQWPATLVQPVGSPLSLECTVEGTSNPNLYWYRQAAGRGLQLLFYSVGIGQISSEVPQNLSASRPQDRQFILSSKKLLLSDSGFYLCAWRGVAQPQHFGDGTRLSIL.

Only a few counts were recorded for this clone. CDR3 protein: CASSRTSGGSQNIQYF. As DNA, the CDR3 is TGTGCCAGCAGCAGAACTAGCGGGGGATCCCAAAACATTCAGTACTTC. V usage is TRBV9 and J usage is TRBJ2-4; 11 bases align to TRBD2. This CDR3 is 16 amino acids long. Germline assignment: CDR1 SGDLS and CDR2 YYNGEE. With V trimmed by 4 bases and J by 5 bases, 8 bases remained unmatched.

This clone was seen only a few times. This chain joins TRBV5-1 and TRBJ2-5; tentatively, D is TRBD1 (5 bases). V dropped 1 base and J dropped 4 bases, with 11 bases sitting between them. CDR1 and CDR2 from the germline V gene are SGHRS and YFSETQ. This CDR3 spans 14 amino acids. CDR3 sequence reads: CASSLSRARETQYF. The CDR3 DNA sequence: TGCGCCAGCAGCTTGAGCAGGGCTCGAGAGACCCAGTACTTC.